The next 28 T cell receptor beta chains were all read from a single sample in a study of T cells in tuberculosis. Libraries were prepared by immunoSEQ multiplex PCR; TCRdb keeps only in-frame clonotypes and omits some of them. The data contain 37,000 or so clones, roughly 93% of them singletons. Sequencing was carried out using PBMCs. The origin of the receptors is a donor aged 5-35 years with latent tuberculosis or without tuberculosis infection. Some clones in this sample may be carry-over from other donors' samples.

This chain connects TRBV9 to TRBJ1-4; no definite D call. The CDR3 totals 15 residues. Per the germline V gene, CDR1 is SGDLS and CDR2 is YYNGEE. Trimming stripped 0 bases from V and 8 bases from J, with 14 bases between. The DNA of the CDR3 is TGTGCCAGCAGCGTAGCTGACACCCTGTGGGAAAAACTGTTTTTT. Translating it yields CASSVADTLWEKLFF.

The chain employs TRBV11-2 and TRBJ2-3; D is perhaps TRBD2 (6 bases). Trimming shortened V by 3 bases and J by 0 bases, and 13 bases separated the two germline ends. This CDR3 contains 16 residues. Per the germline V gene, CDR1 is SGHAT and CDR2 is FQNNGV. In DNA, the CDR3 is TGTGCCAGCAGCTTCGGGGGATCGCCTAGCACAGATACGCAGTATTTT. It codes for CASSFGGSPSTDTQYF.

The rearrangement links TRBV6-1 to TRBJ2-7; TRBD1 matches at 8 bases. The CDR3 runs to 15 residues. Per germline, CDR1 MNHNS and CDR2 SASEGT. V dropped 5 bases and J dropped 2; count of bases not matched to a gene: 8. The CDR3 protein is CASSPYDRGTYEQYF. The DNA for the CDR3 is TGTGCCAGCAGTCCCTATGACAGGGGAACCTACGAGCAGTACTTC.

This chain uses TRBV30 with TRBJ1-3; D is unresolved. The germline CDR1 and CDR2 sequences are GTSNPN and SVGIG (reference sequence). V gave up 2 bases and J gave up 4 bases, with 6 bases separating them. CDR3 length: 12 residues. The CDR3 sequence is CAWSLPGNTIYF. The CDR3 coding sequence is TGTGCCTGGAGTCTCCCCGGAAACACCATATATTTT.

The V call is TRBV11-2, the J call TRBJ1-1; D might be TRBD1 (6 bases). The V end lost 6 bases, the J end lost 1 base, and 15 bases lay between the germline ends. Germline V gene sequence: CDR1 SGHAT, CDR2 FQNNGV. There are 15 residues in the CDR3. This CDR3 reads CASRALAGANTEAFF. In nucleotides, the CDR3 is TGTGCCAGCAGAGCGTTAGCGGGGGCGAACACTGAAGCTTTCTTT.

J is TRBJ1-2 and V is TRBV29-1; 8 bases match TRBD1. The CDR3 covers 11 residues. Germline V gene data show CDR1 as SQVTM and CDR2 as ANQGSEA. The junction had 1 base not matched to a gene; V was cut back by 5 bases and J by 5 bases. The CDR3 region has the DNA TGCAGCGTTCAGGGGGCGTATGGCTACACCTTC. This codes for CSVQGAYGYTF.

The chain combines TRBV7-9 with TRBJ2-7, with 11 bases aligning to TRBD1. This CDR3 comprises 17 residues. The junction had 9 bases not matched to a gene; V was cut back by 0 bases and J by 5 bases. Germline assignment: CDR1 SEHNR and CDR2 FQNEAQ (reference sequence). Here the CDR3 reads CASSLAWRTGGIDEQYF. As DNA, the CDR3 is TGTGCCAGCAGCTTAGCCTGGAGGACAGGGGGCATCGACGAGCAGTACTTC.

This clone is a singleton in its sample. The J gene is TRBJ1-1, the V gene TRBV7-2; 8 positions match TRBD1. V shed 0 bases and J 1 base; nucleotides not matched to a gene: 1. Germline CDR1 reads SGHTA; CDR2 reads FQGNSA. This CDR3 has 15 residues. CDR3 DNA: TGTGCCAGCAGCTTAGCAGGACAGGGGAACACTGAAGCTTTCTTT. This translates into CASSLAGQGNTEAFF.

The chain is built from TRBV11-2 and TRBJ2-2; TRBD2 is a possible D gene (7 bases). The CDR3 spans 16 residues. The V end lost 5 bases, the J end lost 3 bases, and 16 bases lay between the germline ends. Germline V gene lookup returns CDR1 SGHAT and CDR2 FQNNGV. Here the CDR3 reads CASSAAGAGDTGELFF. In DNA, the CDR3 is TGTGCCAGCAGCGCCGCGGGGGCTGGGGACACCGGGGAGCTGTTTTTT.

V usage is TRBV11-2 and J usage is TRBJ2-1; TRBD2 matches at 9 bases. The ends lost 1 base at V and 0 bases at J; junction bases unmatched: 10. CDR1 is SGHAT and CDR2 is FQNNGV in the germline V gene. This CDR3 contains 19 residues. CDR3 amino acids: CASSLARAAGGSSYNEQFF. The DNA of the CDR3 is TGTGCCAGCAGCTTAGCTCGGGCAGCGGGGGGCAGCTCCTACAATGAGCAGTTCTTC.

This clone appeared a single time. The chain joins TRBV5-1 to TRBJ1-3; D remains ambiguous. This CDR3 is 17 amino acids long. V was pared by 4 bases and J by 0 bases, with 17 bases between. CDR1 and CDR2 from the germline V gene are SGHRS and YFSETQ. CDR3 loop: CASSQFPPGLSGNTIYF. The CDR3 DNA reads as TGCGCCAGCAGCCAATTCCCGCCAGGCCTCTCTGGAAACACCATATATTTT.

The chain uses TRBV19 and TRBJ1-1, with TRBD1 matching 10 bases. J gave up 7 bases and V 7 bases, and 21 bases lay outside the gene matches. CDR1 is LNHDA and CDR2 is SQIVND in the germline V gene (reference sequence). This CDR3 spans 18 amino acids. The CDR3 loop reads CASKGFRDRGDPKGEAFF. DNA of the CDR3: TGTGCCAGTAAAGGATTCCGGGACAGGGGAGACCCTAAGGGTGAAGCTTTCTTT.

This chain joins TRBV19 and TRBJ2-2, with a weak D call TRBD1 (5 bases). There are 15 residues in the CDR3. Trimming left V 0 bases short and J 3 bases short, with 8 bases between. The V gene's germline CDR1 is LNHDA and CDR2 SQIVND (reference sequence). CDR3 nucleotide sequence: TGTGCCAGTAGTATAGATCGACAGTACACCGGGGAGCTGTTTTTT. This codes for CASSIDRQYTGELFF.

V and J are TRBV4-3 and TRBJ2-7; D may be TRBD1 (5 bases). V was clipped by 1 base and J by 3 bases, with 13 bases between them. Germline V gives CDR1 LGHNA, CDR2 YSLEER. The CDR3 loop spans 15 amino acids. The CDR3 region has the DNA TGCGCCAGCAGCCAAGTAGGGGCACGAGTCTACGAGCAGTACTTC. Its protein product is CASSQVGARVYEQYF.

The rearrangement joins TRBV11-2 to TRBJ1-6; weak D call: TRBD1 (5 bases). This CDR3 is built from 14 residues. Per the germline V gene, CDR1 is SGHAT and CDR2 is FQNNGV. V was cut by 1 base and J by 8 bases, with 9 bases left in between. CDR3 sequence (DNA): TGTGCCAGCAGCTTAGTGCCCAGGGATTCACCCCTCCACTTT. Its translation is CASSLVPRDSPLHF.

This clone has only one observation. V and J are TRBV11-1 and TRBJ2-1, with a tentative D call TRBD1 (5 bases). The CDR3 runs 14 residues. Trimming left V 8 bases short and J 5 bases short, with 16 bases between. From germline, CDR1 is SGHAT and CDR2 FQDESV (reference sequence). CDR3 DNA: TGTGCCAGCCACAGGCCGGACCGAGACAATGAGCAGTTCTTC. Translation gives CASHRPDRDNEQFF.

The chain uses TRBV10-3 and TRBJ2-1; no reliable D call. Trimming pared 10 bases from V and 7 bases from J, leaving 8 bases between. CDR3 length: 10 residues. CDR1 ENHRY and CDR2 SYGVKD come from the germline V gene. CDR3 nucleotides: TGTGCCAGTAGAGATAATGAGCAGTTCTTC. Translated: CASRDNEQFF.

V is TRBV6-5 and J is TRBJ2-5; the match to TRBD1 covers 8 bases. The CDR3 spans 15 residues. The V and J ends lost 0 bases and 1 base, in that order; junction bases with no gene match: 1. Germline CDR1 reads MNHEY; CDR2 reads SVGAGI. The chain's CDR3 is CASSYSGQAQETQYF. CDR3 nucleotide sequence: TGTGCCAGCAGTTACTCGGGACAGGCCCAAGAGACCCAGTACTTC.

The chain uses TRBV6-5 and TRBJ1-1; D remains unclear. The length of the CDR3 is 12 residues. The V and J ends lost 7 bases and 3 bases respectively, with 9 bases between them. Germline V lookup: CDR1 MNHEY, CDR2 SVGAGI. CDR3 bases: TGTGCCAGCAACGACGGGTACACTGAAGCTTTCTTT. This gives the protein CASNDGYTEAFF.

The J gene is TRBJ2-6, the V gene TRBV18, with no clear D. CDR3 length equals 14 residues. V dropped 2 bases and J dropped 4 bases, with 6 bases sitting between them. CDR1 KGHSH and CDR2 LQKENI come from the germline V gene. The CDR3 DNA sequence: TGTGCCAGCTCACCAGGCCCCGGGGCCAACGTCCTGACTTTC. Amino acids: CASSPGPGANVLTF.

This chain joins TRBV2 and TRBJ2-4; D not resolved. The CDR3 contains 14 residues. Germline V gene sequence: CDR1 SNHLY, CDR2 FYNNEI. The germline V and J ends were trimmed by 3 bases and 7 bases, with 13 bases remaining between them. This chain's CDR3 is CASSDLQDGNIQYF. CDR3 nucleotide sequence: TGTGCCAGCAGTGATTTGCAGGATGGCAACATTCAGTACTTC.

The rearrangement links TRBV7-2 to TRBJ1-2; 7 bases are a match to TRBD1. CDR1 is SGHTA and CDR2 is FQGNSA in the germline V gene. V lost 1 base, J lost 4 bases, and 0 bases stayed unmatched. The CDR3 covers 13 residues. The chain's CDR3 is CASSLGTGYGYTF. In DNA, the CDR3 is TGTGCCAGCAGCTTAGGGACAGGCTATGGCTACACCTTC.

The rearrangement joins TRBV18 to TRBJ2-7, with D uncertain. Germline assignment: CDR1 KGHSH and CDR2 LQKENI. The CDR3 consists of 13 residues. Trimming took off 2 bases at V and 5 bases at J, with 10 bases between the two ends. CDR3 DNA sequence: TGTGCCAGCTCACCAGGTGTTCGGGACGAGCAGTACTTC. Residues: CASSPGVRDEQYF.

The chain joins TRBV7-2 to TRBJ1-1; tentatively, D is TRBD1 (5 bases). Germline CDR1 reads SGHTA; CDR2 reads FQGNSA. The V end was cut by 6 bases, the J end by 1 base, with 15 bases between. This CDR3 has 15 amino acids. CDR3 sequence reads: CASSPRGTSNTEAFF. In DNA, the CDR3 is TGTGCCAGCAGTCCCCGCGGGACTTCGAACACTGAAGCTTTCTTT. Based on the CDR3 plus reference TRBV7-2 and TRBJ1-1, the full variable domain is GAGVSQSPSNKVTEKGKDVELRCDPISGHTALYWYRQSLGQGLEFLIYFQGNSAPDKSGLPSDRFSAERTGGSVSTLTIQRTQQEDSAVYLCASSPRGTSNTEAFFGQGTRLTVV.

The genes are TRBV7-2 and TRBJ1-3; D is uncertain. V was cut by 3 bases and J by 4 bases, with 16 bases left in between. CDR1 is SGHTA, CDR2 FQGNSA, per germline. This CDR3 comprises 16 residues. This CDR3 reads CASSFPGRRDGNTIYF. As DNA, the CDR3 is TGTGCCAGCAGCTTCCCGGGGAGACGCGACGGAAACACCATATATTTT.

The genes are TRBV7-6 and TRBJ2-7; 11 nucleotides align to TRBD1. The CDR3 covers 15 residues. Germline V gene data show CDR1 as SGHVS and CDR2 as FNYEAQ. Trimming at V came to 5 bases and at J to 4 bases, leaving 7 bases not matched to a gene. The CDR3 DNA is TGTGCCAGCAGCCCGAAGGGACAGGGGGTTTACGAGCAGTACTTC. This codes for CASSPKGQGVYEQYF.

About this clone: The germline gene is not matched at one end of the junction; a read error may be the cause. The J gene is TRBJ2-1, the V gene TRBV5-4, with 12 nucleotides matching TRBD2. The CDR3 length is 16 residues. CDR1 and CDR2 from the germline V gene are SGHNT and YYREEE (reference sequence). CDR3 sequence (DNA): TGTGCCAGTAGCTCGCTAGCGGGGGGGACCTACAATGAGCAGTTCTTC. This gives the protein CASSSLAGGTYNEQFF.

The chain combines TRBV27 with TRBJ2-2; 9 bases fit TRBD1. V was clipped by 5 bases and J by 5 bases; unmatched bases: 9. CDR3 size: 16 residues. The germline V gene has CDR1 MNHEY and CDR2 SMNVEV (reference sequence). As DNA, the CDR3 is TGTGCCAGCAGTCCTAGGGGGACAGGGAGGACCGGGGAGCTGTTTTTT. This translates into CASSPRGTGRTGELFF.